The 20 T cell receptor beta chains below come from one sample, sequenced in a study of blood T cell repertoires in COVID-19. Sequenced by immunoSEQ multiplex PCR; TCRdb stores in-frame clones only, minus some. The data show under 300,000 clones, 86% seen once. Specimen: peripheral blood. The receptor set was obtained from a woman aged 70-85 years with COVID-19, enrolled during active disease.

The chain joins TRBV29-1 to TRBJ2-5, with TRBD1 matching 10 bases. V trimming: 7 bases; J trimming: 4 bases; junction bases outside the gene matches: 6. Germline CDR1 is SQVTM and CDR2 is ANQGSEA. The CDR3 extends over 13 amino acids. The CDR3 here is CSASTGGGETQYF. CDR3 DNA: TGCAGCGCTTCGACAGGGGGCGGAGAGACCCAGTACTTC.

The V and J genes are TRBV19 and TRBJ1-5, with D perhaps TRBD1 (5 bases). Germline CDR1 reads LNHDA; CDR2 reads SQIVND (reference sequence). The CDR3 loop spans 19 amino acids. Trimming removed 2 bases from V and 5 bases from J, with 25 bases in between. The CDR3 coding sequence is TGTGCCAGTAGTATAAGTCGCGGCTCTGGGGCAGGGTCGTATCAGCCCCAGCATTTT. Its protein is CASSISRGSGAGSYQPQHF.

This chain joins TRBV10-2 and TRBJ1-6, with 7 bases lining up with TRBD1. The germline V gene has CDR1 WSHSY and CDR2 SAAADI. V lost 6 bases and J lost 6; bases outside the gene matches: 8. The CDR3 spans 15 residues. CDR3: CASSPTGTLNSPLHF. CDR3 nucleotides: TGCGCCAGCAGCCCGACAGGGACCCTTAATTCACCCCTCCACTTT.

This clone was picked up a small number of times. The genes are TRBV3-1 (or the pseudogene TRBV3-2) and TRBJ2-1, with 10 bases fitting TRBD2. The V segment lost 1 base and the J segment 7 bases; nucleotides outside the gene matches: 4. This CDR3 has 15 amino acids. Germline V gene sequence: CDR1 LGHDT, CDR2 YNNKEL (reference sequence). The CDR3 DNA is TGTGCCAGCAGCCAAGTAGCGGGGGGCTTGAATGAGCAGTTCTTC. This sequence encodes CASSQVAGGLNEQFF.

This chain joins TRBV11-2 and TRBJ2-3; 15 bases fit TRBD2. Germline assignment: CDR1 SGHAT and CDR2 FQNNGV. V shed 7 bases, J shed 5 bases, and the junction held 1 base outside the gene matches. The CDR3 loop spans 14 amino acids. The CDR3 DNA is TGTGCCAGCATGGGACTAGCGGGGGGAGATACGCAGTATTTT. Its translation is CASMGLAGGDTQYF.

V is TRBV28 and J is TRBJ1-1; D unresolved. CDR3 size: 15 residues. Germline values: CDR1 MDHEN, CDR2 SYDVKM. V lost 7 bases, J lost 5 bases, and 20 bases lay in between. CDR3 protein: CASKPGGVEKTEAFF. The CDR3 DNA reads TGTGCCAGCAAGCCCGGCGGGGTTGAAAAAACTGAAGCTTTCTTT. The full variable domain, its missing parts supplied by reference TRBV28 and TRBJ1-1, is DVKVTQSSRYLVKRTGEKVFLECVQDMDHENMFWYRQDPGLGLRLIYFSYDVKMKEKGDIPEGYSVSREKKERFSLILESASTNQTSMYLCASKPGGVEKTEAFFGQGTRLTVV.

The V gene is TRBV7-2, the J gene TRBJ2-7, with 8 bases fitting TRBD2. Germline V gene data show CDR1 as SGHTA and CDR2 as FQGNSA. V shed 5 bases and J 3 bases; nucleotides not matched to a gene: 9. The CDR3 covers 15 residues. The CDR3 DNA follows: TGTGCCAGCAGCAGAGCGGGGGCCGCGGTCTACGAGCAGTACTTC. This encodes CASSRAGAAVYEQYF.

The chain links TRBV29-1 to TRBJ2-1; tentative D call: TRBD2 (7 bases). This CDR3 region has 14 residues. The V and J ends lost 6 bases and 3 bases respectively, with 15 bases between them. Looked up from germline, CDR1 is SQVTM and CDR2 is ANQGSEA. CDR3 bases: TGCAGCGTAGCGAGGGGGGGGGACTACAATGAGCAGTTCTTC. This gives the protein CSVARGGDYNEQFF.

V gene TRBV3-1 (or the pseudogene TRBV3-2) combines with J gene TRBJ2-7; weak D call: TRBD2 (6 bases). V was cut by 4 bases and J by 1 base, with 8 bases left in between. CDR1 is LGHDT and CDR2 is YNNKEL in the germline V gene (reference sequence). CDR3 length: 13 amino acids. In nucleotides, the CDR3 is TGTGCCAGCAGCCTAAGCGGGTCCTACGAGCAGTACTTC. It translates to CASSLSGSYEQYF.

The rearrangement uses TRBV21-1 and TRBJ1-4; the table names TRBD1, a call not compared with the DNA. TRBV21-1 is classified as a pseudogene. The CDR3 loop spans 17 amino acids. The CDR3 DNA reads as TGTGCCAGCAGCAGCCGGGACAGGGGCACCCTAAATGAAAAACTGTTTTTT. This gives the protein CASSSRDRGTLNEKLFF.

This chain joins TRBV27 and TRBJ2-3, with D possibly TRBD2 on 5 matching bases. Germline loops: CDR1 MNHEY, CDR2 SMNVEV (reference sequence). This CDR3 is built from 12 residues. Trimming removed 6 bases at V and 6 bases at J, with 10 bases between. CDR3 bases: TGTGCCAGCAGACCCCCGGGGGATACGCAGTATTTT. Its translation is CASRPPGDTQYF.

The rearrangement uses TRBV30 and TRBJ2-7; D possibly corresponds to TRBD2 (6 bases). Germline V CDR1 and CDR2: GTSNPN, SVGIG (reference sequence). This CDR3 has 14 amino acids. V was shortened by 2 bases and J by 1 base, with 12 bases between the two germline ends. The CDR3 is CAWSWRGVSYEQYF. CDR3 nucleotide sequence: TGTGCCTGGAGTTGGAGGGGCGTTTCCTACGAGCAGTACTTC.

This sequence joins TRBV29-1 and TRBJ1-4, with a weak D call TRBD1 (5 bases). The CDR3 has 13 residues. The germline gives CDR1 SQVTM, CDR2 ANQGSEA. V lost 4 bases and J 8 bases, leaving 14 bases between the germline ends. This CDR3 reads CSVAGQGVEKLFF. The CDR3 DNA reads TGCAGCGTTGCCGGTCAGGGCGTGGAAAAACTGTTTTTT. Full variable domain (remainder filled in from reference TRBV29-1 and TRBJ1-4): SAVISQKPSRDICQRGTSLTIQCQVDSQVTMMFWYRQQPGQSLTLIATANQGSEATYESGFVIDKFPISRPNLTFSTLTVSNMSPEDSSIYLCSVAGQGVEKLFFGSGTQLSVL.

The count of this clone is one. The chain employs TRBV5-6 and TRBJ1-1; a weak D match, TRBD1 (5 bases). V dropped 0 bases and J dropped 11 bases, with 11 bases sitting between them. CDR1 and CDR2 from the germline V gene are SGHDT and YYEEEE. The CDR3 spans 12 residues. CDR3 sequence: CASSLAGGEAFF. The CDR3 DNA follows: TGTGCCAGCAGCTTGGCCGGGGGAGAGGCTTTCTTT.

The table lists this clone with a count of one. The CDR3 DNA sequence: TGTGCCAGCAGTTTGGTATGGGAGGATAATTCACCCCTCCACTTT. Translation: CASSLVWEDNSPLHF. The chain uses TRBV28 and TRBJ1-6, with unresolved D. Germline values: CDR1 MDHEN, CDR2 SYDVKM. Trimming stripped 3 bases from V and 5 bases from J, with 11 bases between. The CDR3 is 15 residues long.

The genes are TRBV4-3 and TRBJ2-7; TRBD2 is a possible D gene (6 bases). CDR1 is LGHNA and CDR2 is YSLEER in the germline V gene. This CDR3 is 14 amino acids long. V was trimmed by 0 bases and J by 1 base, leaving 7 bases between them. The CDR3 here is CASSQEGGSYEQYF. As DNA, the CDR3 is TGCGCCAGCAGCCAAGAGGGGGGATCCTACGAGCAGTACTTC.

The chain has TRBV5-5 and TRBJ1-2; 7 bases are shared with TRBD1. Germline CDR1 reads SGHKS; CDR2 reads YYEKEE (reference sequence). J was trimmed by 4 bases and V by 5 bases; bases with no gene match: 2. This CDR3 comprises 12 residues. The CDR3: CASRDRFYGYTF. DNA of the CDR3: TGTGCCAGCAGGGACAGGTTCTATGGCTACACCTTC.

V usage is TRBV12-5 and J usage is TRBJ2-1; 8 bases are shared with TRBD2. The germline V gene has CDR1 LGHNT and CDR2 FRNRAP. J lost 3 bases, V lost 4 bases, and 8 bases had no gene match. The CDR3 has 16 residues. Here the CDR3 DNA reads TGTGCTAGTGGTTCCCCCGGACTAGCAGGCTACAATGAGCAGTTCTTC. Protein sequence: CASGSPGLAGYNEQFF.

The chain joins TRBV7-2 to TRBJ2-1, with D unclear. Per germline, CDR1 SGHTA and CDR2 FQGNSA. Trimming pared 4 bases from V and 6 bases from J, leaving 7 bases between. The CDR3 sequence is 12 residues long. The CDR3 DNA sequence: TGTGCCAGCAGCTACAACCGCAATGAGCAGTTCTTC. Encoded protein: CASSYNRNEQFF.

The rearrangement links TRBV5-1 to TRBJ2-5, with D perhaps matching TRBD2 (5 bases). The CDR3 runs to 13 residues. Trimming took 2 bases from V and 3 from J, leaving 8 bases between them. CDR1 and CDR2 (germline): SGHRS, YFSETQ. As DNA, the CDR3 is TGCGCCAGCAGCTTTTACGGGGAAGAGACCCAGTACTTC. Its translation is CASSFYGEETQYF.